Included here is one T cell receptor beta chain sequence, with context. The antigen is undetermined. The sample belongs to a study of identical twins. Regarding the study as a whole: Less excess twin sharing appeared in beta out-of-frame sequences. Insertions were reduced in abundant cord blood beta clonotypes but not in memory repertoires.

A universal primer site arose from template switching, and cDNA bore unique molecular identifiers. TCRdb passed the 5' RACE reads through MiXCR, listing each CDR3 protein once. The sample yields about 1.7 million distinct CDR3 sequences, around 29% seen once. The CDR3 sequence is 15 residues long. The V end lost 5 bases, the J end lost 1 base, and 12 bases lay between the germline ends. Germline CDR1 reads MNHNY; CDR2 reads SVGAGI (reference sequence). Healthy Caucasians were all of the donors. The rearrangement uses TRBV6-6 and TRBJ2-1, with D possibly TRBD2 on 6 matching bases. This receptor was identified in a newborn girl in good health. The specimen sequenced was cord blood. This CDR3 reads CASSMTSESYNEQFF. Here the CDR3 DNA reads TGTGCCAGCAGTATGACTAGTGAGTCCTACAATGAGCAGTTCTTC.